This T cell receptor beta chain emerged from a study of T cell responses to AZD1222 COVID-19 vaccine. Looked up from germline, CDR1 is MDHEN and CDR2 is SYDVKM. The CDR3 contains 15 residues. The ends were cut back, 3 bases at V and 1 base at J, with 10 bases in the middle. Using immunoSEQ multiplex PCR, the repertoire was profiled, and TCRdb retains in-frame clones only, with some absent. This sample has 95,000 to 150,000 clones, with less than 95% found just once. Study-wide points: Repertoires were sampled only after the peak T cell response. Clonal diversity was possibly underestimated; the donors were predominantly white British and more often female. With two AZD1222 doses given, Spike-specific TCR breadth and depth both rose. Baseline antibody screening turned up just a handful of seropositive AZD1222 recipients.

Notes on this clone: The antigen is undetermined.

The chain couples TRBV28 to TRBJ1-5; a possible D gene is TRBD1 (5 bases). The specimen was peripheral blood, collected on day 0 of MenACWY control vaccination. This TCR came from an adult in good health. CDR3 protein: CASSFTGGSNQPQHF. The CDR3 region has the DNA TGTGCCAGCAGTTTTACGGGGGGGAGCAATCAGCCCCAGCATTTT.